This TCR beta chain was found in a study of STAT5B mutations in CD4+ large granular lymphocyte leukemia. Concerning this clone: Its antigen is currently unknown.

The repertoire was sequenced with immunoSEQ multiplex PCR; TCRdb's copy has only in-frame clones and lacks some. In the table there are tens of thousands of clones, approximately 86% of which are singletons. Germline CDR1 SGHRS, CDR2 YFSETQ. This CDR3 comprises 16 residues. With V trimmed by 6 bases and J by 6 bases, 10 bases remained unmatched. Overall study results and limits: The CD4+ versus CD8+ T-LGLL clonality difference may reflect limited sample size.

The chain recombines TRBV5-1 with TRBJ2-1; 12 bases are a match to TRBD2. This TCR was sampled from a human donor in good health. The sequencing sample was made of CD4+ T cells from blood buffy coats. The chain's CDR3 is CASTQPGLAGFNEQFF. The CDR3 bases are TGCGCCAGCACCCAACCAGGACTAGCGGGATTCAATGAGCAGTTCTTC.